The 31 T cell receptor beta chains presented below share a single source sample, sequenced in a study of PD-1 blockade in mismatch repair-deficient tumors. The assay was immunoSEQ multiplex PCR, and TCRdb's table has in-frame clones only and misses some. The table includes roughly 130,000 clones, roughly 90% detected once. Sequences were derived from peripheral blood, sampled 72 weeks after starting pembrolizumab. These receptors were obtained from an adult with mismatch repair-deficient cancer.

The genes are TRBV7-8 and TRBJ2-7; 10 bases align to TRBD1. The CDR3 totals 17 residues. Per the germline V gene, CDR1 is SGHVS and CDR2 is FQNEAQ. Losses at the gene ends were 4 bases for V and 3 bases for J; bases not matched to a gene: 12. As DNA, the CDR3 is TGTGCCAGCAGCTACCCCACGACAGGGGGCGAGGGCTACGAGCAGTACTTC. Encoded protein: CASSYPTTGGEGYEQYF.

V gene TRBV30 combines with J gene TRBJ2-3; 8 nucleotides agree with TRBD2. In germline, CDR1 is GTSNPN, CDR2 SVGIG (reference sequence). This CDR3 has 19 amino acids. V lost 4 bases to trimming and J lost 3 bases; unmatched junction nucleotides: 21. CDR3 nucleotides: TGTGCCTGGACTTCTCCGGGACTAGGCTCTCTACTACATACAGATACGCAGTATTTT. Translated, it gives CAWTSPGLGSLLHTDTQYF.

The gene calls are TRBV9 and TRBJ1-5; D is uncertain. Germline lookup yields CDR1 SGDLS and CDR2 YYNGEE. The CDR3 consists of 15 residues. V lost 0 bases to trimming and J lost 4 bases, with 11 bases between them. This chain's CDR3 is CASSVGPGPNQPQHF. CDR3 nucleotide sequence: TGTGCCAGCAGCGTAGGCCCAGGTCCTAATCAGCCCCAGCATTTT. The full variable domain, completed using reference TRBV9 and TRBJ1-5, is DSGVTQTPKHLITATGQRVTLRCSPRSGDLSVYWYQQSLDQGLQFLIQYYNGEERAKGNILERFSAQQFPDLHSELNLSSLELGDSALYFCASSVGPGPNQPQHFGDGTRLSIL.

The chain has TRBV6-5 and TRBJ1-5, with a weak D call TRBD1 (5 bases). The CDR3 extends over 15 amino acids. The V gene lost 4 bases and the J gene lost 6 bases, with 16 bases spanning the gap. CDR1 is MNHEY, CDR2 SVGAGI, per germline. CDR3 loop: CASSFSPHGGQPQHF. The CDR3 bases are TGTGCCAGCAGTTTTTCACCCCATGGGGGTCAGCCCCAGCATTTT.

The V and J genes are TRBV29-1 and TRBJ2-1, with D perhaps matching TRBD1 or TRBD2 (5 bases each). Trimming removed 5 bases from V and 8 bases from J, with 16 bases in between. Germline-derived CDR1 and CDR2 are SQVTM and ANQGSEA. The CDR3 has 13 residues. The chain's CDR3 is CSVTQGARDEQFF. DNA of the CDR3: TGCAGCGTTACCCAAGGGGCGAGGGATGAGCAGTTCTTC.

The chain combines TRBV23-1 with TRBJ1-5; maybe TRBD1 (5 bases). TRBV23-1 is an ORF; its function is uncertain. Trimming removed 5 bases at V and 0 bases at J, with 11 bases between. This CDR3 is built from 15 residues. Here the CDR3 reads CASSVTGNSNQPQHF. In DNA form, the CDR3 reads TGCGCCAGCAGTGTTACAGGCAATAGCAATCAGCCCCAGCATTTT.

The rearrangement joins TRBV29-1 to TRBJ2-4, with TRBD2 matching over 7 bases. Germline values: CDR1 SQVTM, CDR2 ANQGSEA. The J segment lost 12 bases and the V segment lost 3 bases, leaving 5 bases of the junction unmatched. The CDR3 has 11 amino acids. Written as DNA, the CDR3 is TGCAGCGTTGAGGGAGGGGATGGTCAGTACTTC. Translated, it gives CSVEGGDGQYF.

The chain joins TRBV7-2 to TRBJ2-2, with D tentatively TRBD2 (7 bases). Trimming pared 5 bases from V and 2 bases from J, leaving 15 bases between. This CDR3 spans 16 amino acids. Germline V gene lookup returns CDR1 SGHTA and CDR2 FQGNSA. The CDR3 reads CASSPSRGGNTGELFF. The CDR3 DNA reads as TGTGCCAGCAGCCCATCGAGGGGGGGAAACACCGGGGAGCTGTTTTTT.

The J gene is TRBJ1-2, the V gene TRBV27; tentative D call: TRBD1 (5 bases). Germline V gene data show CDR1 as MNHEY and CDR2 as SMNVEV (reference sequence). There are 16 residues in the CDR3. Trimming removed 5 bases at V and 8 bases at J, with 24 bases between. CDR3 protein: CASSPPGRAGLMGYTF. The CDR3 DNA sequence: TGTGCCAGCAGTCCCCCCGGGCGGGCAGGGCTAATGGGCTACACCTTC.

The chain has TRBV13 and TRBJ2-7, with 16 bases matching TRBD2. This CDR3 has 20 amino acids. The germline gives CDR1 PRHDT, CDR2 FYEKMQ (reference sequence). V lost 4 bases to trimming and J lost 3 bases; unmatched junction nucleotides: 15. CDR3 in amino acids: CASSSTPGLAGGPFIYEQYF. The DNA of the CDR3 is TGTGCCAGCAGCTCAACCCCGGGACTAGCGGGAGGGCCTTTTATCTACGAGCAGTACTTC.

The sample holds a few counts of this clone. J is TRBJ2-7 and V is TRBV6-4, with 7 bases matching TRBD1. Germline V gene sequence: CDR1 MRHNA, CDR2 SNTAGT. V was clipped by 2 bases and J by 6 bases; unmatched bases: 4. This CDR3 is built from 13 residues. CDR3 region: CASSDIAGGEQYF. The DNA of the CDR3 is TGTGCCAGCAGTGACATTGCAGGGGGCGAGCAGTACTTC.

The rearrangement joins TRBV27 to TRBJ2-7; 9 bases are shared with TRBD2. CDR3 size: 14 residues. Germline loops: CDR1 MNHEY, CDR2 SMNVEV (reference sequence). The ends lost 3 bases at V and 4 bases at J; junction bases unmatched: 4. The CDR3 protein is CASSLTSGIYEQYF. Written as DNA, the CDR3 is TGTGCCAGCAGTTTGACTAGCGGCATATACGAGCAGTACTTC.

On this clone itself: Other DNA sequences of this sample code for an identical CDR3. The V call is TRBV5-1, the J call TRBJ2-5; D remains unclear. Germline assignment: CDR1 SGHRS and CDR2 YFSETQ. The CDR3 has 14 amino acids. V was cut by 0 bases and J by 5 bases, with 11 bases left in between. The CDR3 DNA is TGCGCCAGCAGCTTGGCCGGTCAGCTGGAGACCCAGTACTTC. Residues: CASSLAGQLETQYF.

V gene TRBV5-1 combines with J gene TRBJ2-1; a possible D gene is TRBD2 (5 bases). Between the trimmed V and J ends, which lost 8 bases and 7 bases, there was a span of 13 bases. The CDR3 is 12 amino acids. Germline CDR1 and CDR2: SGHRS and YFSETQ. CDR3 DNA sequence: TGCGCCAGTGCCCCGTCGGGAAATGAGCAGTTCTTC. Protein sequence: CASAPSGNEQFF. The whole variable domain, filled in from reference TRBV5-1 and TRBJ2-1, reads KAGVTQTPRYLIKTRGQQVTLSCSPISGHRSVSWYQQTPGQGLQFLFEYFSETQRNKGNFPGRFSGRQFSNSRSEMNVSTLELGDSALYLCASAPSGNEQFFGPGTRLTVL.

The CDR3 spells CASSPDGGNTYEQYF. The CDR3 region has the DNA TGTGCCAGCAGCCCCGACGGAGGGAATACCTACGAGCAGTACTTC. The rearrangement joins TRBV27 to TRBJ2-7, with D perhaps matching TRBD2 (6 bases). The ends were cut back, 6 bases at V and 2 bases at J, with 17 bases in the middle. CDR1 is MNHEY, CDR2 SMNVEV, per germline (reference sequence). This CDR3 has 15 amino acids.

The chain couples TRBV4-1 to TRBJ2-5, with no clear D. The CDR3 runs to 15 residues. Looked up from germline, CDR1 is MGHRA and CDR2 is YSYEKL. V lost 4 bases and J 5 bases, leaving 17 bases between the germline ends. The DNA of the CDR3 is TGCGCCAGCAGCCGAACTCCAAGGCAGGTGGAGACCCAGTACTTC. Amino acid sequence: CASSRTPRQVETQYF.

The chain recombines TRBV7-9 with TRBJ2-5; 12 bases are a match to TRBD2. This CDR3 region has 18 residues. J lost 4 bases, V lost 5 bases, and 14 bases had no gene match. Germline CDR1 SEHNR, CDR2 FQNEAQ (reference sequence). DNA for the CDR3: TGTGCCAGCAGCCCCCGGACTAGCGGGACCATAGGGGGAGAGACCCAGTACTTC. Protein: CASSPRTSGTIGGETQYF.

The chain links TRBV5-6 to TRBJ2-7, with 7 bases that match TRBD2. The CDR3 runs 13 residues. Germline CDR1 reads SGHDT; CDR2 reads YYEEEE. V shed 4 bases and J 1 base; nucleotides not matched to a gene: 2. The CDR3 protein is CASSRGVSYEQYF. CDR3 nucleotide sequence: TGTGCCAGCAGCCGGGGGGTTTCCTACGAGCAGTACTTC.

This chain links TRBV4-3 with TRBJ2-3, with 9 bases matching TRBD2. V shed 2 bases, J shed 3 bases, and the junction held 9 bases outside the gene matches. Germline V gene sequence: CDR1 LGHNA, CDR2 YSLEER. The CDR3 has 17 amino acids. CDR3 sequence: CASSQLLAGGPTDTQYF. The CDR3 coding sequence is TGCGCCAGCAGCCAATTGTTGGCGGGAGGGCCGACAGATACGCAGTATTTT.

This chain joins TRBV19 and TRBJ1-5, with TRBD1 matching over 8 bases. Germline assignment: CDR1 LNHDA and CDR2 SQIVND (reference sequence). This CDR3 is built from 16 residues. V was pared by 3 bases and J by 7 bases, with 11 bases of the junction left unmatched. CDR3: CASSMVQGAGRQPQHF. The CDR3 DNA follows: TGTGCCAGTAGTATGGTGCAGGGGGCCGGGAGGCAGCCCCAGCATTTT.

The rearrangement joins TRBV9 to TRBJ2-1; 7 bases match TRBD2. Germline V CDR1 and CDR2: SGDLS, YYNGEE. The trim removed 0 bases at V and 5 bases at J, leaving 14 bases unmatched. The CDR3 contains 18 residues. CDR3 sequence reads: CASSVEAIAGLPNNEQFF. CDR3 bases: TGTGCCAGCAGCGTAGAGGCCATAGCGGGCCTACCCAACAATGAGCAGTTCTTC.

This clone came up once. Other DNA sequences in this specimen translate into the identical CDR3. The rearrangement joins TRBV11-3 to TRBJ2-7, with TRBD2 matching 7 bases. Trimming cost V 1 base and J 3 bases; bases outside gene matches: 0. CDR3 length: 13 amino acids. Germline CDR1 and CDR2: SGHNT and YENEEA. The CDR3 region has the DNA TGTGCCAGCAGCTTAGGGGGGGGCTACGAGCAGTACTTC. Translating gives CASSLGGGYEQYF.

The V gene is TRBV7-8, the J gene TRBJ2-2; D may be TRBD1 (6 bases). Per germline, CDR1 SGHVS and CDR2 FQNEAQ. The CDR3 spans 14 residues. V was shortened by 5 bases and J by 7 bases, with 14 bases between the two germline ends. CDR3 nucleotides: TGTGCCAGCAGCACCAACAGGGTTGGCGGGGAGCTGTTTTTT. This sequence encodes CASSTNRVGGELFF.

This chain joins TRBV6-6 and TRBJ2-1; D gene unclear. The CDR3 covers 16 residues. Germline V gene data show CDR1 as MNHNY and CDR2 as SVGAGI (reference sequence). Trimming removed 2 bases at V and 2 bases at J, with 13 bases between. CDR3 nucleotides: TGTGCCAGCAGTTACAACCCCACCGTGGCCTACAATGAGCAGTTCTTC. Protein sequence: CASSYNPTVAYNEQFF.

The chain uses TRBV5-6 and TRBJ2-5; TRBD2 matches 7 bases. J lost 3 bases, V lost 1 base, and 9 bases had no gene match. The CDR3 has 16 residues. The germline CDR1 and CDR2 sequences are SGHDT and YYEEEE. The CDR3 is CASSLTGGGLKETQYF. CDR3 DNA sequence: TGTGCCAGCAGCTTGACGGGTGGGGGACTAAAAGAGACCCAGTACTTC.

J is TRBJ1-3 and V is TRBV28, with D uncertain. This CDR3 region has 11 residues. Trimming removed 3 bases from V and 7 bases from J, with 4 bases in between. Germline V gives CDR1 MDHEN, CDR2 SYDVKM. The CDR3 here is CASSFENTIYF. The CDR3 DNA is TGTGCCAGCAGTTTTGAGAACACCATATATTTT.

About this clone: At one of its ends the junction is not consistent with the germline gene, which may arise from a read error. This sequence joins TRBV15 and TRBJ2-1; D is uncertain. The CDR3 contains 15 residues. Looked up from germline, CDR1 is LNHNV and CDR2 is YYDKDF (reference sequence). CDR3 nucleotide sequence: TGTGCCACCAGCAGGCCCACCGAAACCAGGCCCCAAAGCGTCTTC. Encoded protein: CATSRPTETRPQSVF.

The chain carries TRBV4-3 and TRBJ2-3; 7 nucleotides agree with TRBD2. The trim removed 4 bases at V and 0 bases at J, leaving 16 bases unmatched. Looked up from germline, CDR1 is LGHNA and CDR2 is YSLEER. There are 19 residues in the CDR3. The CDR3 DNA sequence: TGCGCCAGCAGCCCACGGTGGCTAGCGGAATTAGTTAGCACAGATACGCAGTATTTT. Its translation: CASSPRWLAELVSTDTQYF.

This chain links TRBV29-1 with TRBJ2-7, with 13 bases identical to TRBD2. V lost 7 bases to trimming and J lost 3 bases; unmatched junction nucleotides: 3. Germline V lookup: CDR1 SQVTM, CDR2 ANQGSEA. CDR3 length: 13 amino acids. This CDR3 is CSARTSGSYEQYF. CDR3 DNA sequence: TGCAGCGCTCGGACTAGCGGGAGCTACGAGCAGTACTTC.

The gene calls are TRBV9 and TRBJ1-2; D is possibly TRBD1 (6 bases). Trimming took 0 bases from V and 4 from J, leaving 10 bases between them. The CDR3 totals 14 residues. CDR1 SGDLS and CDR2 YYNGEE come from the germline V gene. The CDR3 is CASSVEDSFYGYTF. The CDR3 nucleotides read TGTGCCAGCAGCGTAGAGGACAGCTTCTATGGCTACACCTTC.

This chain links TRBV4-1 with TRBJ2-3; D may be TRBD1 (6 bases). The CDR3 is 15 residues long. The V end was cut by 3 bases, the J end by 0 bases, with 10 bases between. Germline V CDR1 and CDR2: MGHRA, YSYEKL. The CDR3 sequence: CASSQRDISTDTQYF. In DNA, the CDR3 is TGCGCCAGCAGCCAGAGGGACATTAGCACAGATACGCAGTATTTT.